This TCR beta chain came from a study of CXCR3-negative and CXCR3-positive naive CD8 T cells. CD8+ T cell subsets were each sorted in triplicate, 300,000 cells apiece. A CD45RO-CCR7+CD27+CD95- phenotype identified naive CD8+ T cells. Study-wide results and limits: Naive cells positive for CXCR3 carried more hydrophobic TRB CDR3s than CXCR3-negative ones.

The CDR3 has 14 residues. Germline CDR1 reads MNHEY; CDR2 reads SVGEGT. All TRB cDNA libraries came from 5' RACE performed with UMI labels. From the 5' RACE reads, TCRdb lists one entry per CDR3 protein and no DNA. The table lists 130,000 to 150,000 distinct CDR3 sequences. With respect to this clonotype: Antigen unknown.

The clonotype was recovered from a human donor in good health. Some clones in this sample may be carry-over from other donors' samples. This chain connects TRBV6-2 or TRBV6-3 to TRBJ2-7. Sequencing was done on a sample of naive CXCR3+ CD8+ T cells from blood. Subset reported: CD45RO-CCR7+CD27+CD95- naive CD8+ T cells expressing CXCR3 (TNR3+). The CDR3 sequence: CASSGLGTSYEQYF.